These 20 T cell receptor beta chains originate from one sample sequenced in a study of blood T cell repertoires in COVID-19 (dated by TCRdb to about 2020). Libraries were prepared through the immunoSEQ multiplex PCR assay. Here the immuneACCESS table is served through TCRdb, limited to in-frame sequences with V and J called. Missing clones are a known gap in these copies; in checked studies unresolved V genes cover under half, and the rest lacks a known reason. For this sample the table gives fewer than 250,000 clones, of which under 90% were detected only once. Around 19% of the sample is held by the ten biggest clonotypes. Sequencing was carried out using peripheral blood. Receptor source: a human donor in a cohort sampled during active COVID-19.

In this sample, this clone turned up a few times. The V gene is TRBV11-2, the J gene TRBJ2-5; 10 nucleotides align to TRBD1. Trimming took 4 bases from V and 2 from J; bases not matched to a gene: 7. Germline CDR1 and CDR2: SGHAT and FQNNGV. This CDR3 has 16 amino acids. The CDR3 bases are TGTGCCAGCAGCTCTCCCGGGACAGGGGATCAAGAGACCCAGTACTTC. As protein: CASSSPGTGDQETQYF.

The chain is built from TRBV2 and TRBJ1-4; D perhaps matches TRBD1 (5 bases). Germline V CDR1 and CDR2: SNHLY, FYNNEI. CDR3 size: 15 residues. V was cut by 5 bases and J by 7 bases, with 17 bases left in between. The DNA for the CDR3 is TGTGCCAGCAGTCAGTCGGGGGGAGGGATTGAAAAACTGTTTTTT. Protein: CASSQSGGGIEKLFF.

V usage is TRBV10-3 and J usage is TRBJ1-4; TRBD1 matches 8 bases. The V segment lost 0 bases and the J segment 5 bases; nucleotides outside the gene matches: 2. Germline lookup yields CDR1 ENHRY and CDR2 SYGVKD. The CDR3 sequence is 15 residues long. The CDR3 sequence is CAISESGQANEKLFF. Here the CDR3 DNA reads TGTGCCATCAGTGAGTCGGGACAGGCAAATGAAAAACTGTTTTTT.

This chain connects TRBV6-5 to TRBJ2-7, with D uncertain. The germline V gene encodes CDR1 MNHEY and CDR2 SVGAGI. Trimming took 6 bases from V and 0 from J, leaving 15 bases between them. This CDR3 has 15 amino acids. CDR3 DNA sequence: TGTGCCAGCAGCTTCACTGAGAATTACTCCTACGAGCAGTACTTC. Residues: CASSFTENYSYEQYF.

The chain has TRBV15 and TRBJ1-4, with TRBD1 identical over 10 bases. With V trimmed by 5 bases and J by 6 bases, 3 bases remained unmatched. The CDR3 spans 14 residues. In germline, CDR1 is LNHNV, CDR2 YYDKDF (reference sequence). CDR3 DNA sequence: TGTGCCACCAGCCCGACAGGGGGCCATGAAAAACTGTTTTTT. This codes for CATSPTGGHEKLFF.

CDR3 residues: CASSLQGISGNTIYF. The CDR3 nucleotides read TGTGCCAGCAGTTTACAGGGGATCTCTGGAAACACCATATATTTT. The chain is built from TRBV6-2 or TRBV6-3 and TRBJ1-3, with TRBD1 matching over 7 bases. Germline V gives CDR1 MNHEY, CDR2 SVGEGT. V dropped 4 bases and J dropped 0; count of bases not matched to a gene: 3. CDR3 length: 15 amino acids.

The gene calls are TRBV19 and TRBJ2-3; TRBD2 is a possible D gene (6 bases). V was cut by 6 bases and J by 2 bases, with 12 bases left in between. Germline loops: CDR1 LNHDA, CDR2 SQIVND (reference sequence). This CDR3 is built from 14 residues. Here the CDR3 DNA reads TGTGCCAGTAGGGGGGACTCCATCACAGATACGCAGTATTTT. As protein: CASRGDSITDTQYF.

The CDR3 DNA reads TGTGCCAGCTCACCAAGCGTAGGTAGCAATCAGCCCCAGCATTTT. Amino acid sequence: CASSPSVGSNQPQHF. The J gene is TRBJ1-5, the V gene TRBV18, with no clear D. The germline V gene has CDR1 KGHSH and CDR2 LQKENI. Trimming cost V 2 bases and J 0 bases, with 8 bases left between them. The CDR3 is 15 amino acids.

This chain connects TRBV19 to TRBJ2-6, with 7 bases lining up with TRBD1. With 4 bases clipped from V and 2 bases from J, the junction kept 8 bases outside the gene matches. The CDR3 totals 17 residues. CDR1 LNHDA and CDR2 SQIVND come from the germline V gene (reference sequence). The CDR3 sequence: CASSTGRTGAGANVLTF. In DNA, the CDR3 is TGTGCCAGTAGTACCGGACGTACAGGGGCTGGGGCCAACGTCCTGACTTTC. Complete variable domain (other parts from reference TRBV19 and TRBJ2-6): DGGITQSPKYLFRKEGQNVTLSCEQNLNHDAMYWYRQDPGQGLRLIYYSQIVNDFQKGDIAEGYSVSREKKESFPLTVTSAQKNPTAFYLCASSTGRTGAGANVLTFGAGSRLTVL.

The rearrangement links TRBV30 to TRBJ1-4; TRBD1 is a possible D gene (5 bases). The CDR3 consists of 14 residues. Trimming shortened V by 3 bases and J by 4 bases, and 12 bases separated the two germline ends. Germline assignment: CDR1 GTSNPN and CDR2 SVGIG (reference sequence). The CDR3 sequence is CAWSRGGINEKLFF. As DNA, the CDR3 is TGTGCCTGGAGCCGGGGGGGGATTAATGAAAAACTGTTTTTT.

The V and J genes are TRBV27 and TRBJ2-1; TRBD2 agrees at 9 bases. CDR1 is MNHEY and CDR2 is SMNVEV in the germline V gene (reference sequence). The CDR3 is made up of 16 amino acids. V shed 6 bases, J shed 2 bases, and the junction held 8 bases outside the gene matches. The CDR3, as DNA: TGTGCCAGCAGCTTCAACAGCGGGAGGCCCTACAATGAGCAGTTCTTC. Protein sequence: CASSFNSGRPYNEQFF.

The chain uses TRBV28 and TRBJ2-7; 12 bases are a match to TRBD2. V was clipped by 2 bases and J by 3 bases; unmatched bases: 2. Germline CDR1 is MDHEN and CDR2 is SYDVKM. There are 15 residues in the CDR3. The CDR3 DNA sequence: TGTGCCAGCAGTTTAGGGACTAGCGGGCGCTACGAGCAGTACTTC. It yields the protein CASSLGTSGRYEQYF.

The genes are TRBV4-1 and TRBJ2-1; D call uncertain. The CDR3 consists of 14 residues. V dropped 1 base and J dropped 3 bases, with 7 bases sitting between them. Germline values: CDR1 MGHRA, CDR2 YSYEKL. CDR3 DNA sequence: TGCGCCAGCAGCCAAGTACCAGTCTACAATGAGCAGTTCTTC. Translated: CASSQVPVYNEQFF.

This chain uses TRBV11-3 with TRBJ2-5; D gene unclear. Trimming cost V 1 base and J 3 bases, with 9 bases left between them. This CDR3 is 14 amino acids long. Germline V gene sequence: CDR1 SGHNT, CDR2 YENEEA. CDR3 residues: CASSLGNYEETQYF. CDR3 bases: TGTGCCAGCAGCTTAGGGAACTACGAAGAGACCCAGTACTTC.

The chain has TRBV4-1 and TRBJ1-1, with 8 bases aligning to TRBD1. V was clipped by 4 bases and J by 0 bases; unmatched bases: 4. Germline V gene sequence: CDR1 MGHRA, CDR2 YSYEKL. This CDR3 is 15 amino acids long. In DNA form, the CDR3 reads TGCGCCAGCAGCCGACAGGGGAACATGAACACTGAAGCTTTCTTT. It specifies CASSRQGNMNTEAFF.

The CDR3 nucleotides read TGTGCCAGCAGCTTAAGAGAGTCCACTGAAGCTTTCTTT. It yields the protein CASSLRESTEAFF. The chain links TRBV7-2 to TRBJ1-1, with D uncertain. Looked up from germline, CDR1 is SGHTA and CDR2 is FQGNSA. V was clipped by 2 bases and J by 4 bases, with 8 bases between them. There are 13 residues in the CDR3.

The chain is built from TRBV6-6 and TRBJ1-1; D is unclear. CDR3 length: 12 residues. CDR1 MNHNY and CDR2 SVGAGI come from the germline V gene (reference sequence). V dropped 7 bases and J dropped 3 bases, with 9 bases sitting between them. CDR3 coding DNA: TGTGCCAGCAACAGCTGGGACACTGAAGCTTTCTTT. It specifies CASNSWDTEAFF.

This chain uses TRBV25-1 with TRBJ1-4, with a possible D match to TRBD1 (6 bases). Germline CDR1 is MGHDK and CDR2 is SYGVNS. The CDR3 is 16 amino acids. The V and J ends lost 1 base and 0 bases respectively, with 9 bases between them. The CDR3 DNA is TGTGCCAGCAGTGAATCAGGGACATCAACTAATGAAAAACTGTTTTTT. It translates to CASSESGTSTNEKLFF.

The chain uses TRBV19 and TRBJ1-4; 8 nucleotides agree with TRBD1. Germline-derived CDR1 and CDR2 are LNHDA and SQIVND (reference sequence). This CDR3 comprises 15 residues. The trim removed 4 bases at V and 0 bases at J, leaving 1 base unmatched. CDR3 residues: CASSTTGATNEKLFF. The CDR3 coding sequence is TGTGCCAGTAGTACGACAGGGGCAACTAATGAAAAACTGTTTTTT. Full variable domain (outside the CDR3, taken from reference TRBV19 and TRBJ1-4): DGGITQSPKYLFRKEGQNVTLSCEQNLNHDAMYWYRQDPGQGLRLIYYSQIVNDFQKGDIAEGYSVSREKKESFPLTVTSAQKNPTAFYLCASSTTGATNEKLFFGSGTQLSVL.

This clone was found a few times. V gene TRBV2 combines with J gene TRBJ2-2, with 10 bases identical to TRBD1. The V and J ends lost 6 bases and 3 bases, in that order; junction bases with no gene match: 4. The CDR3 sequence is 15 residues long. Germline loops: CDR1 SNHLY, CDR2 FYNNEI. As DNA, the CDR3 is TGTGCCAGCAGCTTCGACAGGGGGCACACCGGGGAGCTGTTTTTT. Its protein is CASSFDRGHTGELFF. The variable domain in full, with the rest retrieved from reference TRBV2 and TRBJ2-2, is EPEVTQTPSHQVTQMGQEVILRCVPISNHLYFYWYRQILGQKVEFLVSFYNNEISEKSEIFDDQFSVERPDGSNFTLKIRSTKLEDSAMYFCASSFDRGHTGELFFGEGSRLTVL.